This TCR beta chain emerged from a study of memory CD4+ T cells and cytomegalovirus serostatus. Study-wide context: Donors were healthy Belgian adults, under 10 CMV seropositive and 24 seronegative. Findings and limits, study-wide: About 40% of the roughly 160 known CMV-associated TCRbeta sequences appeared in CD4+ memory. Suggested: most of the CMV-linked TCR signature lies in CD4+ memory cells.

The sort gate was single viable CD3+CD4+CD8-CD45RO+ cells for memory CD4+ T cells. Serostatus was set by detecting CMV pp150, pp28, p38, p52 IgG. This clone was observed a single time. Its specificity is not known. TCRdb's copy holds only in-frame clones and misses some; the assay was immunoSEQ multiplex PCR. The sample contains about 57,000 clones, more than 60% of which appear only once. The length of the CDR3 is 15 residues. Germline V gene data show CDR1 as LNHNV and CDR2 as YYDKDF (reference sequence). Trimming at V came to 5 bases and at J to 2 bases, leaving 5 bases not matched to a gene. The sequence was obtained from an adult in good health and CMV-seronegative. The chain couples TRBV15 to TRBJ2-2, with TRBD1 identical over 7 bases. Sample: memory CD4+ T cells from blood. The CDR3 nucleotides are TGTGCCACCAGCTGGGGACAGATCAACACCGGGGAGCTGTTTTTT. This codes for CATSWGQINTGELFF.